Listed below are T cell receptor beta chains from one sample, sequenced in a study of blood T cell repertoires in COVID-19. The protocol was immunoSEQ multiplex PCR, while the TCRdb copy is restricted to in-frame clones and leaves out a portion. Of about 27,000 clones in the sample, roughly 85% are singletons; the top ten hold less than 9.5%. The sequencing input was peripheral blood. The receptors here all came from a woman aged 45-60 years with active COVID-19. CDR3s leave out the opening cysteine and the closing phenylalanine or tryptophan. Expanded clones are given a class, and other clones once, few, many or no size at all.

j_gene | abundance | v_gene | CDR3aa
TRBJ1-2 | - | TRBV7-2 | ASSLYGYT
TRBJ2-7 | few | TRBV12-3/TRBV12-4 | ASSAGTFDEQY
TRBJ2-5 | - | TRBV5-1 | ASSYLAGETQY
TRBJ1-1 | - | TRBV19 | ASSITGENTEAF
TRBJ1-2 | - | TRBV20-1 | SAPTGPGYT
TRBJ2-3 | - | TRBV5-1 | ASSDGLAGGPDTQY
TRBJ1-4 | once | TRBV7-2 | ASSLGGTGDEKLF
TRBJ1-2 | - | TRBV27 | ASSFNRGRGGYT
TRBJ2-3 | - | TRBV27 | ASSSLATDTQY
TRBJ1-1 | - | TRBV28 | ASSVRTALPIAAF
TRBJ1-1 | - | TRBV19 | ASSSGQGVITEAF
TRBJ2-1 | - | TRBV7-2 | ASSKDRGSYNEQF
TRBJ2-7 | - | TRBV27 | ASLGEGRQY
TRBJ2-3 | - | TRBV28 | ASSSSGEGTDTQY
TRBJ2-7 | - | TRBV29-1 | SVELAHGGGRIHEQY
TRBJ2-1 | - | TRBV5-1 | ASSSGSGQAAYNEQF
TRBJ2-2 | - | TRBV10-3 | AIEAGGNTGELF
TRBJ1-5 | - | TRBV7-9 | ASSTGGGQPQH
TRBJ2-5 | - | TRBV7-9 | ASSLDRTLQTQY
TRBJ2-1 | - | TRBV13 | ASSLATGVGYNEQF
TRBJ1-6 | - | TRBV28 | ASRPLQGVSPLH
TRBJ1-4 | - | TRBV6-1 | ASSEAANTGEKLF
TRBJ1-3 | - | TRBV4-1 | ASSQGSTGLAGNTIY
TRBJ2-1 | - | TRBV3-1/TRBV3-2 | ASSQDLAGGGNEQF
TRBJ2-2 | - | TRBV30 | AWSPGGLYTGELF
TRBJ1-5 | - | TRBV18 | ASSTGRNVPQH
TRBJ1-6 | - | TRBV12-3/TRBV12-4 | ASSPGSNSPLH
TRBJ2-1 | - | TRBV6-1 | ASSENGLAGEEQF
TRBJ2-7 | - | TRBV5-1 | ASSLGQNEQY
TRBJ1-6 | - | TRBV5-1 | ASSRGRESPLH
TRBJ2-5 | once | TRBV6-1 | ASSVSSGTSGETQY
TRBJ2-7 | - | TRBV19 | ASSIGQGLSYEQY
TRBJ2-6 | - | TRBV18 | ASSPPRPGGISGANVLT
TRBJ2-7 | - | TRBV7-2 | ASSLLAGWYEQY
TRBJ1-5 | - | TRBV3-1/TRBV3-2 | ASSQEFGRGSNQPQH
TRBJ1-2 | - | TRBV30 | AWGASYGYT
TRBJ2-6 | - | TRBV5-4 | ASSYGQGALGANVLT